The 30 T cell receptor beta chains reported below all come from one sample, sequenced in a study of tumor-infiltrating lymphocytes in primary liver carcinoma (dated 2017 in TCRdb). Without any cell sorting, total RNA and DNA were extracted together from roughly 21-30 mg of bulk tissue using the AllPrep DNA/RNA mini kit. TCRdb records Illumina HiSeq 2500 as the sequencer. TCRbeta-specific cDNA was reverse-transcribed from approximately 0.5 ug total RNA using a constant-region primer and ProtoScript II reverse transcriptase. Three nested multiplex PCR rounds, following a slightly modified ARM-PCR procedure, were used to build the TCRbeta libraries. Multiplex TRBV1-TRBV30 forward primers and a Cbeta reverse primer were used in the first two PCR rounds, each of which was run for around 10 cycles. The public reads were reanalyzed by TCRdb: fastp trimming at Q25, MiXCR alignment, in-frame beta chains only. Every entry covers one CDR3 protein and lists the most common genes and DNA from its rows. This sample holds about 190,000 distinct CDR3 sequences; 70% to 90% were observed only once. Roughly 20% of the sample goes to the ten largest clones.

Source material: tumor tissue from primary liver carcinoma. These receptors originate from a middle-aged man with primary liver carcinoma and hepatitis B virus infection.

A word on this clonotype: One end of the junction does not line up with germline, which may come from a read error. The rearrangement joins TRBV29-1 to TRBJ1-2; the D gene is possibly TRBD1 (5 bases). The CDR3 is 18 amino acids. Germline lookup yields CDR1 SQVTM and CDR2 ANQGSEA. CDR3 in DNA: TGCAGTGATGGGGCACCAACAGGAACTCAAGTGGCTAATTATGGCTACACCTTC. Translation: CSDGAPTGTQVANYGYTF.

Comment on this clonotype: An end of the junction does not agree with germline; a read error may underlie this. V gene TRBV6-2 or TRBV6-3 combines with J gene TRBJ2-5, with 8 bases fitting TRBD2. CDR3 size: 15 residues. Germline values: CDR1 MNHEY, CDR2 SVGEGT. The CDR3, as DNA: TGTGTCAGCAGTTACTCGACCAGCGGGAGTGAGACCCAGTACTTC. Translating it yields CVSSYSTSGSETQYF.

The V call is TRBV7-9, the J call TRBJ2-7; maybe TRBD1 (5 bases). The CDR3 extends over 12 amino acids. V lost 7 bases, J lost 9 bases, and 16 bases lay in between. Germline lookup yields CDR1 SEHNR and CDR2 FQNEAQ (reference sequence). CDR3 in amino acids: CASNRTRTGQYF. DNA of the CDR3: TGTGCCAGCAACCGGACGCGTACAGGGCAGTACTTC.

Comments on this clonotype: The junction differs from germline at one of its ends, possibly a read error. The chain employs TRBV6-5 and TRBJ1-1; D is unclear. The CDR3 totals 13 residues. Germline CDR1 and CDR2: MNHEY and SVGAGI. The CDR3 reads CASSSSLNTESFF. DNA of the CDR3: TGTGCCAGCAGTTCCTCATTAAACACTGAATCTTTCTTT.

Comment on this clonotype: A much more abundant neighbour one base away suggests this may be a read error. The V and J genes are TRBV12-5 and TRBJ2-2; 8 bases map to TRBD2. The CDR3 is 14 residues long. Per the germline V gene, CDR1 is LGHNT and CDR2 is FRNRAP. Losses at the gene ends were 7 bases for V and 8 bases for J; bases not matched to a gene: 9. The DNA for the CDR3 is TGTGCTAGTGTCAAAACTAGCGGCGCGGGGGAGCTGTTTTTT. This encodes CASVKTSGAGELFF.

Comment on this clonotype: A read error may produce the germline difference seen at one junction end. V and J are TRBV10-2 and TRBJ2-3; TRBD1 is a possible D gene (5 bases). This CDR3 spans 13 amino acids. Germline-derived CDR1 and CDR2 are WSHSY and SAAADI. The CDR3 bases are TGTGCCGGATGGGGCGTGGACACAGATACGCAGTATTTT. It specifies CAGWGVDTDTQYF.

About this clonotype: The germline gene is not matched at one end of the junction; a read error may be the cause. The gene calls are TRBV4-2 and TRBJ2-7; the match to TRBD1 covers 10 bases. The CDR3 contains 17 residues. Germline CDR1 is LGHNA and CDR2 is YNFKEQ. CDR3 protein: CASSQEMLETGGLEQYF. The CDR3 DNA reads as TGTGCTAGCAGCCAAGAGATGCTCGAGACAGGGGGCTTGGAGCAGTACTTC.

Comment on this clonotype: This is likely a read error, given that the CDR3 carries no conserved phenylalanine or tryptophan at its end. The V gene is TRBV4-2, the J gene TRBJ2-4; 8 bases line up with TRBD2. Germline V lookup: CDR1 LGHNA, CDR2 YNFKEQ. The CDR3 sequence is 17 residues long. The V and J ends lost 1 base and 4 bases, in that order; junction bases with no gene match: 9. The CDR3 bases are TGTGCCAGCAGCCAAGGTGCGGTACTAGCGGAAAAAAACATTCAGTACTTA. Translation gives CASSQGAVLAEKNIQYL.

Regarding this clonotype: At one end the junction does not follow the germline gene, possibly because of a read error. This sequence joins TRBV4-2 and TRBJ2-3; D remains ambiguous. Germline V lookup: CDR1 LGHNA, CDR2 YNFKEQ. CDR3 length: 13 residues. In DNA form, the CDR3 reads TGTGTCAGCAGCCAAGACCCCACAGATACGCAGTATTTT. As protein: CVSSQDPTDTQYF.

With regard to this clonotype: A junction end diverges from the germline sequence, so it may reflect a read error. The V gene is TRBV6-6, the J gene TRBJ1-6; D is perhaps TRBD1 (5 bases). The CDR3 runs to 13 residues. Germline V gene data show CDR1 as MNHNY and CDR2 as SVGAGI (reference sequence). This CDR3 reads CVSSTKGVSPLHF. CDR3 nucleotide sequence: TGTGTCAGCAGTACGAAAGGGGTTTCGCCCCTCCACTTT.

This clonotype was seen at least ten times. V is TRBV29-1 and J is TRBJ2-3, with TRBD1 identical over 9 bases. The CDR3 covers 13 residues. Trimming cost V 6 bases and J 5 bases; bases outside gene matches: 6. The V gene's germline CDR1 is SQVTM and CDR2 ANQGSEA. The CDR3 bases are TGCAGCGTGTGGACAGGGGTGGAAGATACGCAGTATTTT. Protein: CSVWTGVEDTQYF.

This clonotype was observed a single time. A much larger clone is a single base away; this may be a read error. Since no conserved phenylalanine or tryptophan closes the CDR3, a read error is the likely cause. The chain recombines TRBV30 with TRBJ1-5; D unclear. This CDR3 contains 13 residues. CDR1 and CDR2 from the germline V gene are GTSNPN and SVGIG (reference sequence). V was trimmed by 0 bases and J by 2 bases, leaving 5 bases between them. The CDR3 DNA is TGTGCCTGGAGTGTTAAGGGCAATCAGCCCCAGCATTCT. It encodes CAWSVKGNQPQHS.

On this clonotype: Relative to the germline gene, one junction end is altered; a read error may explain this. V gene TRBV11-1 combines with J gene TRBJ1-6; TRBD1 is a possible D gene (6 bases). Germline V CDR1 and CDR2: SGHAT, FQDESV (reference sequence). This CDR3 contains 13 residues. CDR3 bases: TGTGTCAGCAGCCGGACAGTGGTTATACCCCTCCACTTT. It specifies CVSSRTVVIPLHF.

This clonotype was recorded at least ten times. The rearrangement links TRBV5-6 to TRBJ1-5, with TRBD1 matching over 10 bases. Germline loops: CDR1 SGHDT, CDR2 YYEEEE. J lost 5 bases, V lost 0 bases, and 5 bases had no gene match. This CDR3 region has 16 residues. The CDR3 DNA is TGTGCCAGCAGCTTGGGGGGACAGGGGAGGCATCAGCCCCAGCATTTT. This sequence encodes CASSLGGQGRHQPQHF.

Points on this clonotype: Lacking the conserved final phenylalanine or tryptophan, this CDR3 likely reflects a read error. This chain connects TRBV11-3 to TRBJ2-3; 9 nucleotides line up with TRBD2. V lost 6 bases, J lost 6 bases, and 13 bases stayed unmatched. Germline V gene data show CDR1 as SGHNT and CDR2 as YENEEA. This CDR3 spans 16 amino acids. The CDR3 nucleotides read TGTGCCAGCAGTGGTAGCCCGGCGGGAGGGGTGGATACGCAGTATTCT. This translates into CASSGSPAGGVDTQYS.

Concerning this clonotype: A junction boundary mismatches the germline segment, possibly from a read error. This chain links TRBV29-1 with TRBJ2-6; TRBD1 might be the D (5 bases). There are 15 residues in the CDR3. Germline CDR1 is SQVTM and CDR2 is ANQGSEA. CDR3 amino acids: CSVDGADSGTNVLTF. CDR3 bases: TGCAGCGTTGATGGGGCAGACTCTGGGACCAACGTCCTGACTTTC.

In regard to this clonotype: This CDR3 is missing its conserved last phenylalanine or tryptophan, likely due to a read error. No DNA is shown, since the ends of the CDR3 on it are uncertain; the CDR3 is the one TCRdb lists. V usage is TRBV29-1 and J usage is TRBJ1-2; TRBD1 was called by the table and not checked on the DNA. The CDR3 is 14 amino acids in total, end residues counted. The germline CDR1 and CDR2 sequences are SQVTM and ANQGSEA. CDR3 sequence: CCVKFGQSIYGFTL.

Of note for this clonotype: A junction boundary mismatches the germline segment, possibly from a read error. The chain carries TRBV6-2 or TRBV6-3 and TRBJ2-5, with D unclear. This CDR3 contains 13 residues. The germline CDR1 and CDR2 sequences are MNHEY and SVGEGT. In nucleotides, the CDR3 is TGTGCCAGCACTTACTGGGCCCAAGAGACCGAGTACTTC. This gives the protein CASTYWAQETEYF.

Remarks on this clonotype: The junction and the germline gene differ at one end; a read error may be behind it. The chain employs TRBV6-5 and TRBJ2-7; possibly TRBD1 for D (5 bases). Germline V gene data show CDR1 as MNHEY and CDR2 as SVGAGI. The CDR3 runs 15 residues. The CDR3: CANSYSRSGTYEQYF. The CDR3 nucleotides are TGTGCCAACAGTTACTCACGCTCAGGGACCTACGAGCAGTACTTC.

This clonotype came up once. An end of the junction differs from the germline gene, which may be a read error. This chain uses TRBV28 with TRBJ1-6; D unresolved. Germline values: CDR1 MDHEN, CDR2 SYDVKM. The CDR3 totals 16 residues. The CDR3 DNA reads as TGTGCCAGCAGTTTAAGAGACATGGGAGGGAATTCACCCCTCCGCTTT. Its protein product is CASSLRDMGGNSPLRF.

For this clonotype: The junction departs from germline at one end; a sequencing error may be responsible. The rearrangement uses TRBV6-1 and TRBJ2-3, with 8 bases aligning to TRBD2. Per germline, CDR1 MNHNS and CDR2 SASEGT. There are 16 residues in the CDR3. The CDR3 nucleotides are TGTGCCAGCACTGAAATATCGGGAGGGAGGACAGATATGCAATATTTT. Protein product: CASTEISGGRTDMQYF.

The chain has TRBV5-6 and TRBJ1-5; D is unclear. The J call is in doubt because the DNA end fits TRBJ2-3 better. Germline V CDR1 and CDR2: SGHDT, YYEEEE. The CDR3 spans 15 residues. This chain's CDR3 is CASSPQADSNQPQYF. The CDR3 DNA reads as TGTGCCAGCAGCCCCCAGGCAGATAGCAATCAGCCCCAGTATTTT.

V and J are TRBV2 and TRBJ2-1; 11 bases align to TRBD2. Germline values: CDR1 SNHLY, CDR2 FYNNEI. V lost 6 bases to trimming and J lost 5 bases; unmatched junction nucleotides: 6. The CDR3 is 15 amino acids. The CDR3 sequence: CASRSRLAGNNEQFF. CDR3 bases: TGTGCCAGCAGGTCCCGACTAGCGGGAAACAATGAGCAGTTCTTC.

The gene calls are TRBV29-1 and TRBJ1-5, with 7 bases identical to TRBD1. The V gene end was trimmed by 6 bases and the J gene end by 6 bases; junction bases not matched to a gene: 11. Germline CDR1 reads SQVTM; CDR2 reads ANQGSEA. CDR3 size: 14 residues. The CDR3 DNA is TGCAGCGTGGCGACAGGGAGTCAAAGTCAGCCCCAGCATTTT. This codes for CSVATGSQSQPQHF.

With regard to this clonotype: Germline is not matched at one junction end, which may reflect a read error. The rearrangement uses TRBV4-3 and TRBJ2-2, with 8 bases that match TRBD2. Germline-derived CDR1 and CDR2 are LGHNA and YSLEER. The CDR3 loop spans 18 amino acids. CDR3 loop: CTSSQTTSGHTNTGELFF. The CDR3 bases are TGCACCAGCAGCCAAACCACTAGCGGACATACGAACACAGGGGAGCTGTTTTTT.

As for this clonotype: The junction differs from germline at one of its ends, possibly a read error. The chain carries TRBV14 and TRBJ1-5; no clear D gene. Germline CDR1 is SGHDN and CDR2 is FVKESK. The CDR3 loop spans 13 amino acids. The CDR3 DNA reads TGTGCCAGCAGCCAAGGATGGGATCAGCCCCAACATTTT. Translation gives CASSQGWDQPQHF. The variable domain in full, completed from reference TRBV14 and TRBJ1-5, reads EAGVTQFPSHSVIEKGQTVTLRCDPISGHDNLYWYRRVMGKEIKFLLHFVKESKQDESGMPNNRFLAERTGGTYSTLKVQPAELEDSGVYFCASSQGWDQPQHFGDGTRLSIL.

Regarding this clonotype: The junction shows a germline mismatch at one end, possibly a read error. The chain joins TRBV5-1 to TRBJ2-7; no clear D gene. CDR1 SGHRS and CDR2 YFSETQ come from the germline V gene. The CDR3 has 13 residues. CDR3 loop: CSSSLTNSYEQYF. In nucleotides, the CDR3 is TGCTCCAGCAGCTTGACCAATTCCTACGAGCAGTACTTC.

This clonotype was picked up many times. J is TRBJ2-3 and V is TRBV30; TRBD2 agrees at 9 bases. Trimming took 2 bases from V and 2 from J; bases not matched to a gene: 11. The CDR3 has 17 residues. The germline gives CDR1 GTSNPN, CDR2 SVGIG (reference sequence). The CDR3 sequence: CAWSPSGRPSYTDTQYF. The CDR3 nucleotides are TGTGCCTGGAGTCCAAGCGGGAGGCCCTCTTACACAGATACGCAGTATTTT.

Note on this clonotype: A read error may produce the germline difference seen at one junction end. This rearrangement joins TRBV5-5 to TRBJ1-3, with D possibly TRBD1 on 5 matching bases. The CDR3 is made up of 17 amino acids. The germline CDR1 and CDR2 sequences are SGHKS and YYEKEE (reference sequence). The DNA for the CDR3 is TGTGCCAGCAGCGCCGGGACGGATCTCCTTTCTGGAAACATCATATATTTT. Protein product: CASSAGTDLLSGNIIYF. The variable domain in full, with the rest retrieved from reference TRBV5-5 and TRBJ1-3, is DAGVTQSPTHLIKTRGQQVTLRCSPISGHKSVSWYQQVLGQGPQFIFQYYEKEERGRGNFPDRFSARQFPNYSSELNVNALLLGDSALYLCASSAGTDLLSGNIIYFGEGSWLTVV.

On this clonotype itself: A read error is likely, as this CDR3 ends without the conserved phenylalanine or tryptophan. CDR3 loop: CDSSSGIADENEQFL. DNA for the CDR3: TGTGACAGCAGCTCGGGAATAGCGGACGAAAATGAGCAGTTCCTC. The chain combines TRBV5-5 with TRBJ2-1; TRBD2 might be the D (6 bases). Germline CDR1 SGHKS, CDR2 YYEKEE (reference sequence). The CDR3 spans 15 residues.